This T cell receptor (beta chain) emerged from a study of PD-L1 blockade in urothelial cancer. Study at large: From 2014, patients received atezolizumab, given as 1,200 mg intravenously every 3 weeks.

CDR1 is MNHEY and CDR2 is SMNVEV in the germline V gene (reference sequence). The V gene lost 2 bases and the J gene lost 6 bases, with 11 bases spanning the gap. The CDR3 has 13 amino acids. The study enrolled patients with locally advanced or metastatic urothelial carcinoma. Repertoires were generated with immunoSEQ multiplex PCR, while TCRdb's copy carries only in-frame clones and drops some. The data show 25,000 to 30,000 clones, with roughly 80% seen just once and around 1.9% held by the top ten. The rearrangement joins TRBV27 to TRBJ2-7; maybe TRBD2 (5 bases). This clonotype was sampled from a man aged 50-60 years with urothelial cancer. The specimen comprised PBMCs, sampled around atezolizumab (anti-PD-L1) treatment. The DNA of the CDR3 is TGTGCCAGCAGTTTACTAGCTTCTAGCGAGCAGTACTTC. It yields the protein CASSLLASSEQYF.